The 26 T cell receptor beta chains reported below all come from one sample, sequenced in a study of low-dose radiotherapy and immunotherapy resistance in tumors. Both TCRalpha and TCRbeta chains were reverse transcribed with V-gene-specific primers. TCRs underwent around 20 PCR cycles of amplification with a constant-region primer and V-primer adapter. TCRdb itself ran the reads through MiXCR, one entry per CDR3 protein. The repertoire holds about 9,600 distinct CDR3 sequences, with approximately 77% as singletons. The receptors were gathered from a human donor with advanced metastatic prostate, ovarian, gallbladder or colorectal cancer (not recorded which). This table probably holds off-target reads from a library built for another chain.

For the CDR3, the DNA is TGCAGTGCTAGAGATGTGGTAGCGGGAGGGGGTGAGCAGTTCTTC. Protein: CSARDVVAGGGEQFF. V gene TRBV20-1 combines with J gene TRBJ2-1, with 11 bases matching TRBD2. This CDR3 is 15 amino acids long. Germline CDR1 and CDR2: DFQATT and SNEGSKA (reference sequence). The V segment lost 0 bases and the J segment 9 bases; nucleotides outside the gene matches: 7.

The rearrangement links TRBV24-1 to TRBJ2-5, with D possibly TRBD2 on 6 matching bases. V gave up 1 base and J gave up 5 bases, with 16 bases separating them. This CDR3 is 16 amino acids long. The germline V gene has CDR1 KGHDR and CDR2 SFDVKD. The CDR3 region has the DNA TGTGCCACCAGTGATTTAATATTTGGGGGGTTGGAGACCCAGTACTTC. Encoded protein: CATSDLIFGGLETQYF.

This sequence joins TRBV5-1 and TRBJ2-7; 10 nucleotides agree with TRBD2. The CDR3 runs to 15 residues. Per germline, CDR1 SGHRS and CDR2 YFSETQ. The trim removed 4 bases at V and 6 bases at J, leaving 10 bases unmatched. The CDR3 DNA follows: TGCGCCAGCAGCGCGGCTAGCGGGAGTATGTTCGAGCAGTACTTC. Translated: CASSAASGSMFEQYF.

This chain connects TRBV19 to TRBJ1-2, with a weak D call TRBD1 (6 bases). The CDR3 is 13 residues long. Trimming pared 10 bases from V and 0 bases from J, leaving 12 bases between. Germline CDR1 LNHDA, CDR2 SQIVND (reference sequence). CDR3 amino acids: CATKEGANYGYTF. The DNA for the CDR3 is TGTGCCACCAAGGAGGGGGCTAACTATGGCTACACCTTC.

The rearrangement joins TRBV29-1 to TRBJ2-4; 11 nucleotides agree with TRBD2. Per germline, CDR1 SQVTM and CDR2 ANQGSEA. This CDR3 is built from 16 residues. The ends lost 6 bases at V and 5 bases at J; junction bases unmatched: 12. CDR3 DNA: TGCAGCGTGGCCGGGACTAGCGGAATACCCGAAAACATTCAGTACTTC. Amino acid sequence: CSVAGTSGIPENIQYF.

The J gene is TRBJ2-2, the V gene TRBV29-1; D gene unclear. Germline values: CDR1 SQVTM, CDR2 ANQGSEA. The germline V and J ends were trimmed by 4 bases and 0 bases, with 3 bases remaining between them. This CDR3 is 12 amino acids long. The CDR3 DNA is TGCAGCGTTGCAGCGAACACCGGGGAGCTGTTTTTT. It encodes CSVAANTGELFF.

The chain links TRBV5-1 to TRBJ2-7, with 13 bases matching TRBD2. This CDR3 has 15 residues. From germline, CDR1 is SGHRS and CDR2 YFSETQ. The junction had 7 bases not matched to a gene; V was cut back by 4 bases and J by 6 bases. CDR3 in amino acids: CASSPGTSGDFEQYF. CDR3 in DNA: TGCGCCAGCAGCCCCGGGACTAGCGGGGATTTCGAGCAGTACTTC.

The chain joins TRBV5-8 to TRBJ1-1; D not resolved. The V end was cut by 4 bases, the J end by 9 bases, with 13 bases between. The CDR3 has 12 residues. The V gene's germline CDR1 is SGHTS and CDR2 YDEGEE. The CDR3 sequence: CASSVGIGQAFF. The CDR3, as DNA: TGTGCCAGCAGCGTGGGGATCGGGCAAGCTTTCTTT.

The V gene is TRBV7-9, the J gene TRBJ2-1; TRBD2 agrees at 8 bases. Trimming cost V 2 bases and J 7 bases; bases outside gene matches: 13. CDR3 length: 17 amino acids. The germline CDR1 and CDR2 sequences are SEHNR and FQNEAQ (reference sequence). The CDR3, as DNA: TGTGCCAGCAGCTTAATCGGCGGACTAGCCATATCGAATGAGCAGTTCTTC. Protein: CASSLIGGLAISNEQFF.

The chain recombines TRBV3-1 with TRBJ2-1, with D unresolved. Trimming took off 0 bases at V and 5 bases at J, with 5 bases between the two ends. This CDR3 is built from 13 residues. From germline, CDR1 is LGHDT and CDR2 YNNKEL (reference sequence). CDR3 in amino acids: CASSQDLNNEQFF. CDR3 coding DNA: TGTGCCAGCAGCCAAGATCTAAACAATGAGCAGTTCTTC.

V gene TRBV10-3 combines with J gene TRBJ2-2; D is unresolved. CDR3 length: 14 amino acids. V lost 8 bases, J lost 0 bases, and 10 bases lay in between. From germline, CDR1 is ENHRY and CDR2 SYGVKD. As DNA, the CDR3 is TGTGCCATCGCCACGAGGACGAACACCGGGGAGCTGTTTTTT. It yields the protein CAIATRTNTGELFF.

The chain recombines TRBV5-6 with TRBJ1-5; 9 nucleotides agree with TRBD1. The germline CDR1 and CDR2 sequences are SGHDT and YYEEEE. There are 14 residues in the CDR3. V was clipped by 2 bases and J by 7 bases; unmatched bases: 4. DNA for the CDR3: TGTGCCAGCAGCTTACAGGGGGCAGTCCAGCCCCAGCATTTT. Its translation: CASSLQGAVQPQHF. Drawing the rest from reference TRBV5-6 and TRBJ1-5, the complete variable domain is DAGVTQSPTHLIKTRGQQVTLRCSPKSGHDTVSWYQQALGQGPQFIFQYYEEEERQRGNFPDRFSGHQFPNYSSELNVNALLLGDSALYLCASSLQGAVQPQHFGDGTRLSIL.

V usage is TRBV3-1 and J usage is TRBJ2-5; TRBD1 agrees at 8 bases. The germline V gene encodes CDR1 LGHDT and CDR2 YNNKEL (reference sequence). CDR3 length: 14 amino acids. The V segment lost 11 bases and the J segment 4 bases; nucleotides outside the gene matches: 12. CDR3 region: CASKTGETRETQYF. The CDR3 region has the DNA TGTGCCTCAAAGACAGGGGAGACCAGAGAGACCCAGTACTTC.

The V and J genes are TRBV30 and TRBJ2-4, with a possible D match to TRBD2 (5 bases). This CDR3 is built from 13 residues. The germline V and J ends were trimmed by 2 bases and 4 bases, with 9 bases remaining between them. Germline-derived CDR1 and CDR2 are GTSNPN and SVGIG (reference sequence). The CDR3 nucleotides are TGTGCCTGGAGTCGCGGGCGAAAAAACATTCAGTACTTC. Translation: CAWSRGRKNIQYF.

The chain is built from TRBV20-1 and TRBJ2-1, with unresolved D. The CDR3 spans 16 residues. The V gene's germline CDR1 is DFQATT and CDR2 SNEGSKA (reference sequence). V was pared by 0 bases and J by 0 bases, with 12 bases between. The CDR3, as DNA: TGCAGTGCTAGAGATCAACAGCAAAGCTCCTACAATGAGCAGTTCTTC. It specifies CSARDQQQSSYNEQFF.

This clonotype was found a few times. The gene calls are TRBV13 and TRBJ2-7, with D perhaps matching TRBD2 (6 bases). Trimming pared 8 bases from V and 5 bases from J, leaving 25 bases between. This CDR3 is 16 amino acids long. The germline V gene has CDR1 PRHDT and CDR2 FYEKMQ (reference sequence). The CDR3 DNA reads TGTGCCAGCCGGTCGGTAGCGGACCATCTCCCTAACGAGCAGTACTTC. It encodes CASRSVADHLPNEQYF.

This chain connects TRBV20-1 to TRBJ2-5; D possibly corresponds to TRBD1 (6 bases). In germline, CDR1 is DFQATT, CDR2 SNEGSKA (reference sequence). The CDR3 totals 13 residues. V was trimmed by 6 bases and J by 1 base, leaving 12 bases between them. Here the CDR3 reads CSAYGQFQETQYF. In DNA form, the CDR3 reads TGCAGTGCCTACGGACAGTTCCAAGAGACCCAGTACTTC.

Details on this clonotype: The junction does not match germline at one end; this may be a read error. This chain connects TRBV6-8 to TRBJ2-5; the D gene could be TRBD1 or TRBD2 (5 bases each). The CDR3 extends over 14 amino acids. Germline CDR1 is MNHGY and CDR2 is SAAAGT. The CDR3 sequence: CASSEGRSQGTQYF. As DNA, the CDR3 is TGTGCCAGCAGTGAGGGGCGGTCCCAAGGGACCCAGTACTTC.

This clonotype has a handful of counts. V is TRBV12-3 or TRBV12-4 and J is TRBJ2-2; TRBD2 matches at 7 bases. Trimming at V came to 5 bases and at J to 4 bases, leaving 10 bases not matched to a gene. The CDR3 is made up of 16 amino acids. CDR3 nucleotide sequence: TGTGCCAGCAGTAGAGGGAGGGACTCCCTCACCGGGGAGCTGTTTTTT. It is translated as CASSRGRDSLTGELFF.

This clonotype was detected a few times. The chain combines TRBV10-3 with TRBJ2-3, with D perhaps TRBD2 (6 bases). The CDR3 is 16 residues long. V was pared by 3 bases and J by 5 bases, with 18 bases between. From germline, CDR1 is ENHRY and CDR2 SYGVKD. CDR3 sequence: CAISEGRFLGQDTQYF. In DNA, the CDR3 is TGTGCCATCAGTGAAGGGAGGTTCCTGGGCCAAGATACGCAGTATTTT.

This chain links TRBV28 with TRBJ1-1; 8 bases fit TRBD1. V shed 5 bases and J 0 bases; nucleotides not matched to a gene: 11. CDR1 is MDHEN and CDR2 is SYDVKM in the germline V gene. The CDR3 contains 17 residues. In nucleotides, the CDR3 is TGTGCCAGCAGTCCGGCAACAGGGGGAGGAATGAACACTGAAGCTTTCTTT. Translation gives CASSPATGGGMNTEAFF.

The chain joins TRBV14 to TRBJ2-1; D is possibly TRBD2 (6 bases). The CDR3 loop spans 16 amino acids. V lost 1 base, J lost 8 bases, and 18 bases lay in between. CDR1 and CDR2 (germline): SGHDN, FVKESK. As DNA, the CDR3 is TGTGCCAGCAGCCAAGTAAGGGACTCCCTGAGGGATGAGCAGTTCTTC. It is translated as CASSQVRDSLRDEQFF.

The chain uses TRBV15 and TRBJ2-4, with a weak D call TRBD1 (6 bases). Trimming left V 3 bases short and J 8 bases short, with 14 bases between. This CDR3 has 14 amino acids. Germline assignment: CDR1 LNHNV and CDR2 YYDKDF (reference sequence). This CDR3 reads CATSRGDTQDIQYF. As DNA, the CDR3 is TGTGCCACCAGCAGGGGGGACACCCAGGACATTCAGTACTTC.

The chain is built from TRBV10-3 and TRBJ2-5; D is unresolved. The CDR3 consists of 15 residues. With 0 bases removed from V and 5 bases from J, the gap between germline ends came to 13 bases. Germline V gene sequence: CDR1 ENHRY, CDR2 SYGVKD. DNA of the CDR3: TGTGCCATCAGTGAGTCTGACCCGGTCGGGGAGACCCAGTACTTC. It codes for CAISESDPVGETQYF.

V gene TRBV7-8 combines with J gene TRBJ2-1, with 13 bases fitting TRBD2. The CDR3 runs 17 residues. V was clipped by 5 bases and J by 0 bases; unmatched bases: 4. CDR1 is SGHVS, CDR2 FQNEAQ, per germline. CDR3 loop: CASSTRTSGSSYNEQFF. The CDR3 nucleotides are TGTGCCAGCAGCACGCGGACTAGCGGGAGCTCCTACAATGAGCAGTTCTTC.

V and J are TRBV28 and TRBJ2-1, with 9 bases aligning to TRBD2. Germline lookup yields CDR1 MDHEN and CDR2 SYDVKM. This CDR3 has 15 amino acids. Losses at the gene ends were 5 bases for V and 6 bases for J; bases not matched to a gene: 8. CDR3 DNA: TGTGCCAGCAGTCCGACCGGGACTAGCATCAATGAGCAGTTCTTC. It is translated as CASSPTGTSINEQFF.